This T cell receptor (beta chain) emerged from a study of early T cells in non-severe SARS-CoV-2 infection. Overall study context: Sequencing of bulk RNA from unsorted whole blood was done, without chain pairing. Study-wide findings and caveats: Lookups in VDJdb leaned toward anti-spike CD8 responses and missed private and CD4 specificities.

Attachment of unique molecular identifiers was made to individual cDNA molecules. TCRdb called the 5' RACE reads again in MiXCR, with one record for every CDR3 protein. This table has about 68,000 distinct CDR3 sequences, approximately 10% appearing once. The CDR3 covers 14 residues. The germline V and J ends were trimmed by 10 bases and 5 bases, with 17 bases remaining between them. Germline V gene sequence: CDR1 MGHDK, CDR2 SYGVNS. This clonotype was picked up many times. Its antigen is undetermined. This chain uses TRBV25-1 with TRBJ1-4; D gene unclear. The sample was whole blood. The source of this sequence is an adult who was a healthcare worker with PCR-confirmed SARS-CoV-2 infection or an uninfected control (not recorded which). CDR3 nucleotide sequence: TGTGCCACCAGCATGGGCATCCGGAATGAAAAACTGTTTTTT. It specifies CATSMGIRNEKLFF. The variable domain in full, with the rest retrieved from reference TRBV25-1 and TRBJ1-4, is EADIYQTPRYLVIGTGKKITLECSQTMGHDKMYWYQQDPGMELHLIHYSYGVNSTEKGDLSSESTVSRIRTEHFPLTLESARPSHTSQYLCATSMGIRNEKLFFGSGTQLSVL.